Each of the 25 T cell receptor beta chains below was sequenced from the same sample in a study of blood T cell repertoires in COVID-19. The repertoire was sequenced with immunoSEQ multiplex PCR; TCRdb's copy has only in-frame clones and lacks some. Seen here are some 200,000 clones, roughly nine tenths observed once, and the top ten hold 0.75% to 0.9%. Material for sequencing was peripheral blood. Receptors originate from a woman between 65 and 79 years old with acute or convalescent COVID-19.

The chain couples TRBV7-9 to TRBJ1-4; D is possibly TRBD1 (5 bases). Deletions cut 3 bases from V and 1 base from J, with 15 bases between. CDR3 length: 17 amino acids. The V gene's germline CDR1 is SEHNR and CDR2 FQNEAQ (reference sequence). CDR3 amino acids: CASSFSARVGTNEKLFF. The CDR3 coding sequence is TGTGCCAGCAGCTTTTCAGCCAGGGTGGGAACTAATGAAAAACTGTTTTTT.

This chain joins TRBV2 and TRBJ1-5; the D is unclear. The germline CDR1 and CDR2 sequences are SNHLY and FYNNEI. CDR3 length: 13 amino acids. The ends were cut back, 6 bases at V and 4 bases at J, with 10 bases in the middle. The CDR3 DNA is TGTGCCAGCAGGAATGGAGGGAATCAGCCCCAGCATTTT. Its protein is CASRNGGNQPQHF.

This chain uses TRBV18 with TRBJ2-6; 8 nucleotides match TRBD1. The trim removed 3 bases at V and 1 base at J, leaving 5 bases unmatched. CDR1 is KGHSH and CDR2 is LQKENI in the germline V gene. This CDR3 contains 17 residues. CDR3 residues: CASSPQGALSGANVLTF. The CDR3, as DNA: TGTGCCAGCTCACCCCAGGGGGCGCTTTCTGGGGCCAACGTCCTGACTTTC.

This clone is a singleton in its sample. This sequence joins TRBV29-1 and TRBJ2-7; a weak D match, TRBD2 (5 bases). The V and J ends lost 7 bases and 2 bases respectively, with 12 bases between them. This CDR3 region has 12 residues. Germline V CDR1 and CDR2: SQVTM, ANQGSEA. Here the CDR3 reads CSAGEGTYEQYF. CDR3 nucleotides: TGCAGCGCCGGGGAAGGAACCTACGAGCAGTACTTC.

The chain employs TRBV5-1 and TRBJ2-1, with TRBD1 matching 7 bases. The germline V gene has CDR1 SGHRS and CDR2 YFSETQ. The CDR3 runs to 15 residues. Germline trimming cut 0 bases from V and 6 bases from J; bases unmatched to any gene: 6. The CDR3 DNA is TGCGCCAGCAGCTTGGACGGGACAGAGGCCAATGAGCAGTTCTTC. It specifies CASSLDGTEANEQFF.

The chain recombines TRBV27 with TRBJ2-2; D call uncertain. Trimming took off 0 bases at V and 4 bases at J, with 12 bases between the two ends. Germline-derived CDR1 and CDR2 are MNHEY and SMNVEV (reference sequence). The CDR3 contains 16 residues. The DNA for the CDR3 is TGTGCCAGCAGTTTATCTCGGCTGACGGGCACCGGGGAGCTGTTTTTT. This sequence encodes CASSLSRLTGTGELFF.

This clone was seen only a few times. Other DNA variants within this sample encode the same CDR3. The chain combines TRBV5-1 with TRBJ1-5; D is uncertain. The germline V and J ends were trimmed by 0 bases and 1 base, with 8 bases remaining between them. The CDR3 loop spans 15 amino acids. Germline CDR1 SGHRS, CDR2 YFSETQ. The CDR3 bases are TGCGCCAGCAGCTTGGAAGGCGGAAGCAATCAGCCCCAGCATTTT. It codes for CASSLEGGSNQPQHF.

CDR3 residues: CSASKAGIGLVNEQYF. CDR3 bases: TGCAGTGCTAGTAAGGCCGGAATTGGGCTGGTTAACGAGCAGTACTTC. The rearrangement links TRBV20-1 to TRBJ2-7; no clear D gene. V was cut by 3 bases and J by 5 bases, with 23 bases left in between. Germline V CDR1 and CDR2: DFQATT, SNEGSKA (reference sequence). The CDR3 spans 16 residues.

The CDR3 coding sequence is TGTGCCAGCAGCCCCGTCGACAGGGTGAACACTGAAGCTTTCTTT. Its protein is CASSPVDRVNTEAFF. The rearrangement uses TRBV28 and TRBJ1-1; 7 bases are a match to TRBD1. The CDR3 is 15 amino acids. V dropped 6 bases and J dropped 0; count of bases not matched to a gene: 7. Looked up from germline, CDR1 is MDHEN and CDR2 is SYDVKM.

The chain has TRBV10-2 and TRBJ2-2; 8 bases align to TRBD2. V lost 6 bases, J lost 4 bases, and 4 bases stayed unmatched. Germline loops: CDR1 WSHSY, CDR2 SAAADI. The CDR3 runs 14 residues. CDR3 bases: TGCGCCAGCAGATTAGCGGGGAGCACCGGGGAGCTGTTTTTT. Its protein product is CASRLAGSTGELFF.

CDR3 coding DNA: TGCGCCAGCAGCCCCACTAGCGGGAGGGCCAAGACCCAGTACTTC. This gives the protein CASSPTSGRAKTQYF. V gene TRBV4-1 combines with J gene TRBJ2-5, with 13 nucleotides matching TRBD2. The CDR3 has 15 residues. V lost 4 bases, J lost 6 bases, and 5 bases stayed unmatched. The germline gives CDR1 MGHRA, CDR2 YSYEKL.

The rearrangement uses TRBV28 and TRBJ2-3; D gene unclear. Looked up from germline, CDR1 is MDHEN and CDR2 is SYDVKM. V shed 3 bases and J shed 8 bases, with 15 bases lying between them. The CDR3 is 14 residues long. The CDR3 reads CASSLPTTLLTQYF. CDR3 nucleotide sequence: TGTGCCAGCAGTTTGCCTACGACTTTGCTTACGCAGTATTTT.

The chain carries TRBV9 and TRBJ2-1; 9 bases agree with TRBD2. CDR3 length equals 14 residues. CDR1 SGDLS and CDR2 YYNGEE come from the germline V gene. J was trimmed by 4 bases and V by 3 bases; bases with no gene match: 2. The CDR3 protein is CASSELAGYNEQFF. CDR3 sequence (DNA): TGTGCCAGCAGCGAACTAGCGGGTTACAATGAGCAGTTCTTC.

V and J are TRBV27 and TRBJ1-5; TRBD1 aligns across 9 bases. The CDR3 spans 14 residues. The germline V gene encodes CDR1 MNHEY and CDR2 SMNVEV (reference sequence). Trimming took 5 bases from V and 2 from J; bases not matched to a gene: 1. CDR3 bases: TGTGCCAGCAGTGACAGGGGGGGCAATCAGCCCCAGCATTTT. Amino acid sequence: CASSDRGGNQPQHF.

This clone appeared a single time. CDR3 sequence: CAISEGTGGGKQYF. The CDR3 DNA reads as TGTGCCATCAGTGAGGGGACAGGGGGTGGAAAGCAGTACTTC. The chain is built from TRBV10-3 and TRBJ2-7; TRBD1 matches 11 bases. Germline V CDR1 and CDR2: ENHRY, SYGVKD. V dropped 2 bases and J dropped 8; count of bases not matched to a gene: 5. This CDR3 region has 14 residues.

In DNA, the CDR3 is TGTGCCAGCAGCCAAAGGGGGCAAGGTCAGCCCCAGCATTTT. It encodes CASSQRGQGQPQHF. V and J are TRBV3-1 (or the pseudogene TRBV3-2) and TRBJ1-5; 7 bases fit TRBD1. V lost 2 bases to trimming and J lost 6 bases; unmatched junction nucleotides: 4. CDR3 length equals 14 residues. Per the germline V gene, CDR1 is LGHDT and CDR2 is YNNKEL (reference sequence).

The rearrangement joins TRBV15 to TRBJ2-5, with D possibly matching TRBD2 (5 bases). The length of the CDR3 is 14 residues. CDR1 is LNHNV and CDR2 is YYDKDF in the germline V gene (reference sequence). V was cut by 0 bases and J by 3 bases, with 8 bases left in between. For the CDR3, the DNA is TGTGCCACCAGCAGAGATCCGGGGAAAGAGACCCAGTACTTC. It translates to CATSRDPGKETQYF.

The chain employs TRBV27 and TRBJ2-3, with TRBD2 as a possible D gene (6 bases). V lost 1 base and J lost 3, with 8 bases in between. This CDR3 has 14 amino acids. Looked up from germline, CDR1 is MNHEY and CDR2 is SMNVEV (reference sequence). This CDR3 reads CASSLWAGTDTQYF. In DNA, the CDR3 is TGTGCCAGCAGTTTATGGGCGGGGACAGATACGCAGTATTTT.

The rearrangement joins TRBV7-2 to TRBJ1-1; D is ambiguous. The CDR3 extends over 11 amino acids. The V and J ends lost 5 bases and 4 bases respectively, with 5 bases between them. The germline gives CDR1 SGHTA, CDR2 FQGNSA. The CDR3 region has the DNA TGTGCCAGCAGCCCTTTCACTGAAGCTTTCTTT. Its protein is CASSPFTEAFF.

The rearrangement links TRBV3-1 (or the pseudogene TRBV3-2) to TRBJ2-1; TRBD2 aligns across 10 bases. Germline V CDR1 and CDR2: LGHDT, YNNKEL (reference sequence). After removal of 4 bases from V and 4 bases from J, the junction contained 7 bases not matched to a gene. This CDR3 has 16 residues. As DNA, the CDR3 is TGTGCCAGCAGCCTATTAGCGGGGGGCATTTACAATGAGCAGTTCTTC. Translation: CASSLLAGGIYNEQFF.

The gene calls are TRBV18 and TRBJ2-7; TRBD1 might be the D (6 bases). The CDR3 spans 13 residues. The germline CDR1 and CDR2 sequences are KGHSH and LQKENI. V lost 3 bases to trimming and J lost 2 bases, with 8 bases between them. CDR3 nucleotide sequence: TGTGCCAGCTCACCCAGGGGAACCTACGAGCAGTACTTC. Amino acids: CASSPRGTYEQYF.

CDR3 sequence (DNA): TGTGCCAGCAGTTTAACTAGCGGGAGAACAGATACGCAGTATTTT. This sequence encodes CASSLTSGRTDTQYF. The chain recombines TRBV27 with TRBJ2-3, with 11 bases aligning to TRBD2. Germline CDR1 and CDR2: MNHEY and SMNVEV (reference sequence). This CDR3 is 15 amino acids long. Germline trimming cut 2 bases from V and 3 bases from J; bases unmatched to any gene: 1.

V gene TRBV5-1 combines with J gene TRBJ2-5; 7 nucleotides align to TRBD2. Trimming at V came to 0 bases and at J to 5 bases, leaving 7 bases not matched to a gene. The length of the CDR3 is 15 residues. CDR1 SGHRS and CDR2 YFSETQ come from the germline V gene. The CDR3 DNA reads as TGCGCCAGCAGCTTGGAGGATCCCGGGGGGGAGACCCAGTACTTC. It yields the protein CASSLEDPGGETQYF.

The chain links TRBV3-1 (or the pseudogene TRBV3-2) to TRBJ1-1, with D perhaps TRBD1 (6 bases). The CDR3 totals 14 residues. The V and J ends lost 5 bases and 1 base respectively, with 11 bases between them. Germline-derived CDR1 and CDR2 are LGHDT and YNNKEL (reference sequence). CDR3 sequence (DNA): TGTGCCAGCAGCTACCGGACAGCGAACACTGAAGCTTTCTTT. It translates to CASSYRTANTEAFF.

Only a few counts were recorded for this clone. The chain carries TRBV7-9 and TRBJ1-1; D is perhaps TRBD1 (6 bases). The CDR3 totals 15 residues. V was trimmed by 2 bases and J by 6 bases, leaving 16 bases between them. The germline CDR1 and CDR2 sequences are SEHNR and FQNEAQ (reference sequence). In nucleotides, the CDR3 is TGTGCCAGCAGCTTATTCGGACAGATCGTTGCTGAAGCTTTCTTT. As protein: CASSLFGQIVAEAFF.